Listed here are 23 T cell receptor beta chains from one sample, sequenced in a study of OX40 agonist ivuxolimab in advanced cancers. Sequenced by immunoSEQ multiplex PCR; TCRdb stores in-frame clones only, minus some. The sample contains about 72,000 clones, around 89% of which appear only once. The material was CD4+ or CD8+ T cells sorted from blood, obtained in a trial of the OX40 agonist ivuxolimab. Receptor source: an adult with an advanced solid tumor such as melanoma, head and neck, liver or kidney cancer.

The V gene is TRBV5-1, the J gene TRBJ2-5, with TRBD2 matching over 8 bases. The CDR3 is 14 residues long. V dropped 4 bases and J dropped 4; count of bases not matched to a gene: 6. Germline V lookup: CDR1 SGHRS, CDR2 YFSETQ. The CDR3 loop is CASSTGLAGETQYF. The CDR3 DNA reads TGCGCCAGCAGCACCGGACTAGCAGGAGAGACCCAGTACTTC.

The rearrangement links TRBV9 to TRBJ1-1; D gene ambiguous. Per the germline V gene, CDR1 is SGDLS and CDR2 is YYNGEE. V shed 6 bases and J shed 0 bases, with 12 bases lying between them. The CDR3 length is 14 residues. The DNA for the CDR3 is TGTGCCAGCACCACGACCTTAATGAACACTGAAGCTTTCTTT. This codes for CASTTTLMNTEAFF.

This chain joins TRBV14 and TRBJ2-7, with D possibly being TRBD2 (7 bases). V was shortened by 7 bases and J by 7 bases, with 17 bases between the two germline ends. CDR3 length equals 13 residues. From germline, CDR1 is SGHDN and CDR2 FVKESK. CDR3 nucleotide sequence: TGTGCCAGCACCAACGTCAGGGGAGGGGAGCAGTACTTC. Encoded protein: CASTNVRGGEQYF.

This clone was recorded only once. In DNA, the CDR3 is TGTGCCAGTAGTCCCGGGACAGGGGGAACTCAGCCCCAGCATTTT. It is translated as CASSPGTGGTQPQHF. The chain has TRBV19 and TRBJ1-5; 11 nucleotides agree with TRBD1. V shed 5 bases, J shed 6 bases, and the junction held 6 bases outside the gene matches. Germline assignment: CDR1 LNHDA and CDR2 SQIVND (reference sequence). The CDR3 consists of 15 residues.

The chain recombines TRBV19 with TRBJ2-1, with a possible D match to TRBD2 (6 bases). V dropped 7 bases and J dropped 6 bases, with 19 bases sitting between them. CDR1 and CDR2 (germline): LNHDA, SQIVND (reference sequence). The CDR3 runs 15 residues. Written as DNA, the CDR3 is TGTGCCAGTATGGAGGGCGGAGGGTGGGCCAATGAGCAGTTCTTC. Encoded protein: CASMEGGGWANEQFF. The variable domain in full, with the rest retrieved from reference TRBV19 and TRBJ2-1, is DGGITQSPKYLFRKEGQNVTLSCEQNLNHDAMYWYRQDPGQGLRLIYYSQIVNDFQKGDIAEGYSVSREKKESFPLTVTSAQKNPTAFYLCASMEGGGWANEQFFGPGTRLTVL.

Only a few counts were recorded for this clone. This sequence joins TRBV7-2 and TRBJ1-5; tentatively, D is TRBD1 (5 bases). V dropped 2 bases and J dropped 2 bases, with 13 bases sitting between them. This CDR3 contains 16 residues. Germline CDR1 reads SGHTA; CDR2 reads FQGNSA. Written as DNA, the CDR3 is TGTGCCAGCAGCTTATATGGGACGGAGGGCAATCAGCCCCAGCATTTT. Amino acids: CASSLYGTEGNQPQHF.

The rearrangement joins TRBV11-2 to TRBJ2-6, with D hard to call. Per the germline V gene, CDR1 is SGHAT and CDR2 is FQNNGV. V was clipped by 1 base and J by 4 bases, with 8 bases between them. The CDR3 has 15 residues. The CDR3 region is CASSLGPAGANVLTF. DNA of the CDR3: TGTGCCAGCAGCTTAGGCCCGGCCGGGGCCAACGTCCTGACTTTC.

This chain uses TRBV11-2 with TRBJ2-1, with 8 bases that match TRBD2. The V segment lost 1 base and the J segment 9 bases; nucleotides outside the gene matches: 5. The CDR3 spans 14 residues. Germline V gene sequence: CDR1 SGHAT, CDR2 FQNNGV. CDR3 loop: CASSLVGTRGEQFF. The CDR3 DNA reads as TGTGCCAGCAGCTTAGTAGGGACTAGGGGTGAGCAGTTCTTC.

This rearrangement joins TRBV7-2 to TRBJ1-2; maybe TRBD1 (6 bases). CDR1 is SGHTA and CDR2 is FQGNSA in the germline V gene. The V and J ends lost 5 bases and 7 bases respectively, with 11 bases between them. There are 12 residues in the CDR3. The CDR3 DNA reads TGTGCCAGCAGCCCTAACAGGGTTGGCTACACCTTC. It specifies CASSPNRVGYTF. The full variable domain, with the rest looked up from reference TRBV7-2 and TRBJ1-2, is GAGVSQSPSNKVTEKGKDVELRCDPISGHTALYWYRQSLGQGLEFLIYFQGNSAPDKSGLPSDRFSAERTGGSVSTLTIQRTQQEDSAVYLCASSPNRVGYTFGSGTRLTVV.

This chain links TRBV5-1 with TRBJ2-1; TRBD1 aligns across 7 bases. CDR1 SGHRS and CDR2 YFSETQ come from the germline V gene. V was clipped by 3 bases and J by 3 bases; unmatched bases: 9. The CDR3 totals 16 residues. In nucleotides, the CDR3 is TGCGCCAGCAGCTCAACAGGGGCTGTGAACTACAATGAGCAGTTCTTC. Its translation is CASSSTGAVNYNEQFF.

This chain links TRBV28 with TRBJ2-5; D unresolved. Between the trimmed V and J ends, which lost 0 bases and 5 bases, there was a span of 16 bases. The germline gives CDR1 MDHEN, CDR2 SYDVKM. The length of the CDR3 is 16 residues. The CDR3 DNA is TGTGCCAGCAGTTTATGGAGAAAGACGGGCCGGGAGACCCAGTACTTC. This codes for CASSLWRKTGRETQYF.

This chain uses TRBV5-1 with TRBJ2-5; D gene unclear. V was trimmed by 2 bases and J by 0 bases, leaving 11 bases between them. This CDR3 is built from 15 residues. Germline assignment: CDR1 SGHRS and CDR2 YFSETQ. The CDR3 DNA reads as TGCGCCAGCAGCTTAGTGAAGCCCTACCAAGAGACCCAGTACTTC. Protein: CASSLVKPYQETQYF.

This clone occurred a few times. This sequence joins TRBV30 and TRBJ2-3; possibly TRBD1 for D (5 bases). The CDR3 has 13 residues. CDR1 and CDR2 from the germline V gene are GTSNPN and SVGIG (reference sequence). Trimming removed 8 bases from V and 3 bases from J, with 15 bases in between. The DNA for the CDR3 is TGTGCCCTCCCCCAGGGTGGGACAGATACGCAGTATTTT. Protein sequence: CALPQGGTDTQYF.

This clone was seen just once. This rearrangement joins TRBV27 to TRBJ2-7; possible D gene TRBD2, 6 bases. CDR3 length: 13 residues. Looked up from germline, CDR1 is MNHEY and CDR2 is SMNVEV (reference sequence). Trimming cost V 0 bases and J 4 bases, with 7 bases left between them. The DNA of the CDR3 is TGTGCCAGCAGTTTATCCGGGAGATACGAGCAGTACTTC. Translated: CASSLSGRYEQYF.

J is TRBJ2-2 and V is TRBV5-1, with TRBD1 matching over 9 bases. Germline V lookup: CDR1 SGHRS, CDR2 YFSETQ. Trimming at V came to 4 bases and at J to 3 bases, leaving 1 base not matched to a gene. The CDR3 totals 14 residues. CDR3 protein: CASSRTGDTGELFF. The DNA for the CDR3 is TGCGCCAGCAGCCGGACAGGGGACACCGGGGAGCTGTTTTTT.

This clone has a single count. The chain combines TRBV5-5 with TRBJ2-5, with 8 positions matching TRBD1. Trimming took 2 bases from V and 4 from J; bases not matched to a gene: 7. Per the germline V gene, CDR1 is SGHKS and CDR2 is YYEKEE (reference sequence). This CDR3 has 15 residues. CDR3 loop: CASSLGQGLRETQYF. The CDR3 DNA reads as TGTGCCAGCAGCTTAGGACAGGGCCTTCGAGAGACCCAGTACTTC.

The J gene is TRBJ2-3, the V gene TRBV5-6; D call uncertain. The germline V gene has CDR1 SGHDT and CDR2 YYEEEE. Trimming took 0 bases from V and 4 from J, leaving 6 bases between them. The CDR3 is made up of 13 amino acids. This chain's CDR3 is CASSLVVPDTQYF. CDR3 bases: TGTGCCAGCAGCTTGGTAGTCCCAGATACGCAGTATTTT.

In DNA, the CDR3 is TGTGCCAGCAGTTTACGGGGCCCCGGGCCCTCCTACGAGCAGTACTTC. This sequence encodes CASSLRGPGPSYEQYF. The chain uses TRBV27 and TRBJ2-7; either TRBD1 or TRBD2 may supply D (5 bases each). The CDR3 spans 16 residues. Germline V gives CDR1 MNHEY, CDR2 SMNVEV (reference sequence). Trimming removed 2 bases at V and 0 bases at J, with 14 bases between.

In this sample, this clone turned up once. V usage is TRBV4-1 and J usage is TRBJ2-3; 8 bases are shared with TRBD2. V shed 1 base and J 4 bases; nucleotides not matched to a gene: 1. The CDR3 contains 14 residues. Germline V gene lookup returns CDR1 MGHRA and CDR2 YSYEKL. CDR3 coding DNA: TGCGCCAGCAGCCAAGCCGGGGGGGCAGATACGCAGTATTTT. Its translation is CASSQAGGADTQYF.

V is TRBV19 and J is TRBJ1-2; possibly TRBD1 for D (6 bases). The germline V gene has CDR1 LNHDA and CDR2 SQIVND (reference sequence). Trimming took 7 bases from V and 4 from J, leaving 19 bases between them. The CDR3 spans 15 residues. CDR3 sequence: CASTNQIGQIYGYTF. The CDR3, as DNA: TGTGCCAGTACCAATCAAATAGGACAGATCTATGGCTACACCTTC.

The chain employs TRBV5-1 and TRBJ2-2; a weak D match, TRBD1 (5 bases). V lost 0 bases and J lost 6, with 12 bases in between. The V gene's germline CDR1 is SGHRS and CDR2 YFSETQ. CDR3 length: 15 amino acids. In nucleotides, the CDR3 is TGCGCCAGCAGCTTGGACCCTTCAGGGTCCGGGGAGCTGTTTTTT. Protein sequence: CASSLDPSGSGELFF.

The CDR3 DNA follows: TGTGCCAGCAGCCCTTCTAGTCTTACGGCCACCGGGGAGCTGTTTTTT. As protein: CASSPSSLTATGELFF. V is TRBV9 and J is TRBJ2-2, with D unresolved. CDR3 length equals 16 residues. Germline CDR1 and CDR2: SGDLS and YYNGEE. The germline V and J ends were trimmed by 4 bases and 4 bases, with 17 bases remaining between them.

The chain has TRBV15 and TRBJ1-4; D gene ambiguous. This CDR3 is 14 amino acids long. Germline lookup yields CDR1 LNHNV and CDR2 YYDKDF (reference sequence). V was clipped by 1 base and J by 5 bases, with 8 bases between them. In DNA, the CDR3 is TGTGCCACCAGCAGAGTGAGATTAAATGAAAAACTGTTTTTT. This translates into CATSRVRLNEKLFF.